This TCR beta chain was observed in a study of T cell repertoires in cytomegalovirus infection. The V and J ends lost 2 bases and 1 base respectively, with 11 bases between them. The germline CDR1 and CDR2 sequences are SGHTA and FQGNSA. This CDR3 region has 15 residues. This clonotype showed up many times. Its antigen is unknown. MiXCR, applied by TCRdb to the reads, yields one record per CDR3 protein. Of 100,000 or so distinct CDR3 sequences listed, 25% to 30% are singletons. This specimen consisted of CD8+ T cells from cultured PBMCs, obtained from culture after CMV antigen stimulation. The V and J genes are TRBV7-2 and TRBJ1-1; D remains ambiguous. This clonotype was sampled from a human donor in good health (CMV status not recorded). Some clones in this sample may be carry-over from other donors' samples. CDR3 sequence (DNA): TGTGCCAGCAGCTTAATCCCCACGGCGAACACTGAAGCTTTCTTT. It specifies CASSLIPTANTEAFF.